Described below is a single T cell receptor (beta chain) sequence and its context. What antigen it recognizes has not been identified. One base away there is no much larger clone; base qualities are not given. Its CDR3 holds 15 amino acids, cysteine through phenylalanine. Only the CDR3 DNA is retained, 45 bases long and in frame from the first base. Trimming accounts for 7 bases at V and 4 bases at J, while the number of junction bases matched to no gene is 10. The germline V gene specifies SNHLY as CDR1 and FYNNEI as CDR2. The Qiagen DNeasy kit was used to extract genomic DNA both from unsorted PBMCs and from the negatively selected CD4+ and CD8+ fractions. TCR beta CDR3 regions were amplified by immunoSEQ multiplex PCR using primers annealing to V and J segments. Amplification bias was minimized using a synthetic immune receptor repertoire, and residual bias was removed computationally after sequencing. Per the source publication's procedure: Repertoire diversity was quantified as the Shannon entropy index using custom Python scripts. The unsorted, CD4+ and CD8+ repertoires were each analyzed separately, with the exception of combined analyses, where CD4+ and CD8+ sequences were merged in silico. As stored in TCRdb, this immuneACCESS dataset retains in-frame rearrangements with V and J assigned. A fraction of the clones does not appear; measured against another copy, unresolved V genes explain less than half of the discrepancy, and the remainder lacks a known reason. The V and J calls and clone size come from that table; D and trimming were worked out from the DNA. Present in this sample are roughly 70,000 clones, roughly 92% of which were seen just once. Roughly 2.6% of the sample comes from the top ten.

The time point label corresponds to: newly diagnosed, previously untreated cHL patient sample. As a comparison group for the relapsed/refractory trial patients, PBMCs were sequenced from patients with newly diagnosed, previously untreated classical Hodgkin lymphoma. Peripheral blood was collected in 8 mL Vacutainer Cell Preparation Tubes, from which PBMCs were isolated by centrifugation and then cryopreserved. The source of the sample is a study of PD-1 blockade in classical Hodgkin lymphoma (dated by TCRdb to the early 2020s). In terms of the full investigation: The study used TCR beta sequencing and CyTOF to define a peripheral blood immune signature of response to PD-1 blockade in classical Hodgkin lymphoma. Broader findings and caveats from the paper: Baseline TCR diversity was reported as lower in newly diagnosed patients than in healthy donors, and lower still in relapsed/refractory patients. The study was limited to a single clinical trial cohort, and causes of repertoire differences, possibly disease activity or prior therapy, remained undefined.

The sequenced sample consisted of peripheral blood mononuclear cells (PBMCs). The sequence is built from TRBV2 and TRBJ1-2, with TRBD1 identical over 9 junction bases. This receptor was obtained from a human donor with classical Hodgkin lymphoma. The CDR3 in this case is CASNSRTGVGYGYTF. DNA sequence: TGTGCCAGCAATTCAAGGACAGGGGTTGGCTATGGCTACACCTTC.